Each of the 19 T cell receptor beta chains below was sequenced from the same sample in a study of T cells after yellow fever vaccination. Via MiXCR, TCRdb re-called the 5' RACE reads, giving one row per CDR3 protein. The data hold 25,000 to 30,000 distinct CDR3 sequences, with under 5.5% observed a single time. The sample was PBMCs, either bulk or a sorted T-cell subset (CD4+, CD8+, memory, or dextramer-sorted; not recorded which), taken on the day of the yellow fever booster vaccination. These receptors all come from a man aged 18 to 35 who received the YFV17D yellow fever vaccine.

This clonotype has at least ten counts. This chain connects TRBV9 to TRBJ2-6; tentative D call: TRBD2 (5 bases). CDR1 and CDR2 from the germline V gene are SGDLS and YYNGEE. The CDR3 spans 17 residues. Trimming shortened V by 0 bases and J by 0 bases, and 10 bases separated the two germline ends. In DNA, the CDR3 is TGTGCCAGCAGCGTAGAGGGAGAGAGCTCTGGGGCCAACGTCCTGACTTTC. Translated: CASSVEGESSGANVLTF.

This clonotype was recorded at least ten times. The junction shows a germline mismatch at one end, possibly a read error. The chain is built from TRBV20-1 and TRBJ2-6; D not certain. This CDR3 is built from 15 residues. Germline loops: CDR1 DFQATT, CDR2 SNEGSKA (reference sequence). This CDR3 is CSARGAGSWANVLTF. The CDR3, as DNA: TGCAGTGCTAGAGGGGCCGGCTCTTGGGCCAACGTCCTGACTTTC.

Ten or more counts support this clonotype. The chain employs TRBV5-1 and TRBJ2-1, with D possibly matching TRBD1 (5 bases). V was pared by 1 base and J by 6 bases, with 11 bases between. CDR1 and CDR2 from the germline V gene are SGHRS and YFSETQ. This CDR3 is 14 amino acids long. The CDR3 loop is CASSLQGPVNEQFF. The CDR3 DNA reads as TGCGCCAGCAGCTTGCAGGGTCCGGTCAATGAGCAGTTCTTC.

The sample holds many counts of this clonotype. This sequence joins TRBV20-1 and TRBJ2-2; D is ambiguous. The CDR3 is 16 residues long. Per the germline V gene, CDR1 is DFQATT and CDR2 is SNEGSKA (reference sequence). V was pared by 1 base and J by 0 bases, with 12 bases between. The CDR3 region has the DNA TGCAGTGCTAGAGGAAATACTCGGTCGAACACCGGGGAGCTGTTTTTT. As protein: CSARGNTRSNTGELFF.

This clonotype was seen only a few times. This chain links TRBV4-3 with TRBJ2-6; D could derive from TRBD1 or TRBD2 (6 bases each). V gave up 2 bases and J gave up 0 bases, with 14 bases separating them. The length of the CDR3 is 18 residues. Germline V CDR1 and CDR2: LGHNA, YSLEER. The CDR3 region has the DNA TGCGCCAGCAGCCAACAGCAGGAGGGGGGCTCTGGGGCCAACGTCCTGACTTTC. Translating it yields CASSQQQEGGSGANVLTF.

At least ten counts were recorded for this clonotype. The V call is TRBV25-1, the J call TRBJ2-2; D is unclear. CDR1 and CDR2 (germline): MGHDK, SYGVNS. This CDR3 region has 13 residues. Trimming shortened V by 6 bases and J by 2 bases, and 7 bases separated the two germline ends. For the CDR3, the DNA is TGTGCCAGCAGGAAGCCTAACACCGGGGAGCTGTTTTTT. Its translation: CASRKPNTGELFF.

This clonotype was recorded many times. This chain connects TRBV27 to TRBJ2-7; D uncertain. V was pared by 0 bases and J by 2 bases, with 8 bases between. Per the germline V gene, CDR1 is MNHEY and CDR2 is SMNVEV (reference sequence). The CDR3 is 14 amino acids. CDR3: CASSLSADTYEQYF. The CDR3 DNA follows: TGTGCCAGCAGTTTATCCGCTGATACCTACGAGCAGTACTTC.

This clonotype was found many times. J is TRBJ1-2 and V is TRBV5-1, with 10 bases identical to TRBD1. V gave up 4 bases and J gave up 8 bases; unmatched junction bases: 8. There are 14 residues in the CDR3. Germline CDR1 reads SGHRS; CDR2 reads YFSETQ. The CDR3 region is CASSRDRGTQGYTF. The CDR3, as DNA: TGCGCCAGCAGCCGGGACAGGGGTACCCAGGGCTACACCTTC.

This clonotype occurred many times. The rearrangement uses TRBV5-1 and TRBJ1-3; D not resolved. V dropped 0 bases and J dropped 4 bases, with 11 bases sitting between them. The CDR3 spans 15 residues. Germline V gives CDR1 SGHRS, CDR2 YFSETQ. CDR3 in DNA: TGCGCCAGCAGCTTGGAACGAGGCCAGGGAAACACCATATATTTT. Translation gives CASSLERGQGNTIYF.

This clonotype was found many times. An end of the junction differs from the germline gene, which may be a read error. J is TRBJ2-4 and V is TRBV6-6, with 7 bases matching TRBD2. CDR1 is MNHNY, CDR2 SVGAGI, per germline (reference sequence). The CDR3 contains 17 residues. The CDR3 nucleotides read TGTGCCAGCAGCTACTCGACTAGCTTCCCCCCCAAAAACATTCAGTACTTC. As protein: CASSYSTSFPPKNIQYF.

There are many counts of this clonotype. The CDR3 region has the DNA TGTGCCAGCAGCGTAGACTGGAGCACAGATACGCAGTATTTT. This codes for CASSVDWSTDTQYF. J is TRBJ2-3 and V is TRBV9; no definite D call. V was shortened by 0 bases and J by 0 bases, with 5 bases between the two germline ends. The CDR3 has 14 residues. Per the germline V gene, CDR1 is SGDLS and CDR2 is YYNGEE.

This clonotype was counted ten times or more. V gene TRBV2 combines with J gene TRBJ2-2; D call uncertain. The CDR3 loop spans 14 amino acids. V gave up 8 bases and J gave up 0 bases, with 10 bases separating them. Germline assignment: CDR1 SNHLY and CDR2 FYNNEI. CDR3 coding DNA: TGTGCCAGCCGCCTCACTACGAACACCGGGGAGCTGTTTTTT. Its protein product is CASRLTTNTGELFF. Full variable domain (rest looked up from reference TRBV2 and TRBJ2-2): EPEVTQTPSHQVTQMGQEVILRCVPISNHLYFYWYRQILGQKVEFLVSFYNNEISEKSEIFDDQFSVERPDGSNFTLKIRSTKLEDSAMYFCASRLTTNTGELFFGEGSRLTVL.

This clonotype was recorded a few times. The chain links TRBV4-3 to TRBJ2-3; perhaps TRBD2 as D (7 bases). The germline CDR1 and CDR2 sequences are LGHNA and YSLEER. Trimming left V 4 bases short and J 3 bases short, with 20 bases between. CDR3 size: 17 residues. CDR3 residues: CASSRDLKGGGTDTQYF. In DNA form, the CDR3 reads TGCGCCAGCAGCCGAGACCTGAAGGGGGGGGGGACAGATACGCAGTATTTT.

This clonotype appeared many times. The V call is TRBV7-2, the J call TRBJ2-5; D gene uncertain. CDR1 and CDR2 (germline): SGHTA, FQGNSA. The CDR3 is 13 amino acids. The germline V and J ends were trimmed by 5 bases and 2 bases, with 9 bases remaining between them. CDR3 sequence (DNA): TGTGCCAGCAGCCAGGCCGGACAAGAGACCCAGTACTTC. Protein product: CASSQAGQETQYF.

This clonotype was counted at least ten times. The chain links TRBV10-3 to TRBJ1-1, with TRBD1 matching 7 bases. This CDR3 comprises 15 residues. V shed 2 bases, J shed 2 bases, and the junction held 5 bases outside the gene matches. CDR1 ENHRY and CDR2 SYGVKD come from the germline V gene. CDR3 in DNA: TGTGCCATCAGTGAGAGCAGGGGGGGAAACACTGAAGCTTTCTTT. Amino acid sequence: CAISESRGGNTEAFF.

In its sample, this clonotype was seen many times. The chain links TRBV2 to TRBJ2-5; D is unresolved. The V gene lost 10 bases and the J gene lost 2 bases, with 8 bases spanning the gap. Germline V gene data show CDR1 as SNHLY and CDR2 as FYNNEI. The CDR3 runs 11 residues. CDR3 sequence reads: CATAFQETQYF. Written as DNA, the CDR3 is TGTGCCACCGCTTTTCAAGAGACCCAGTACTTC.

As for this clonotype: This may stem from a read error, because a much larger clone lies one nucleotide away. The chain has TRBV7-8 and TRBJ2-3; tentatively, D is TRBD1 or TRBD2 (5 bases each). The V gene lost 5 bases and the J gene lost 2 bases, with 17 bases spanning the gap. CDR3 size: 16 residues. Germline V CDR1 and CDR2: SGHVS, FQNEAQ. The CDR3 loop is CASSPRAGSPTDTQYF. CDR3 DNA sequence: TGTGCCAGCAGCCCCAGGGCGGGCAGTCCCACAGATACGCAGTATTTT.

This clonotype was seen at least ten times. This rearrangement joins TRBV7-2 to TRBJ2-7; D perhaps matches TRBD1 (6 bases). Trimming pared 1 base from V and 3 bases from J, leaving 13 bases between. Per germline, CDR1 SGHTA and CDR2 FQGNSA. The CDR3 has 15 residues. CDR3 sequence (DNA): TGTGCCAGCAGCTTAGTGGGCAGGGGAGACTACGAGCAGTACTTC. Translating it yields CASSLVGRGDYEQYF.

In regard to this clonotype: A much bigger clone sits one base away, suggesting this may be a read error. This chain uses TRBV6-6 with TRBJ1-1; D possibly corresponds to TRBD1 (6 bases). The germline V and J ends were trimmed by 4 bases and 3 bases, with 18 bases remaining between them. The germline gives CDR1 MNHNY, CDR2 SVGAGI (reference sequence). The CDR3 runs to 16 residues. CDR3 in amino acids: CASSFRTVQLDTEAFF. DNA of the CDR3: TGTGCCAGCAGTTTCCGGACAGTTCAGCTGGACACTGAAGCTTTCTTT.